This T cell receptor beta chain was identified during a study of blood T cell repertoires in COVID-19. About the study: In each case, the material was cDNA or gDNA derived from T cells, B-cell-depleted T cells, or PBMCs.

Only in-frame clones appear in the TCRdb table, and some are missing; sequencing was by immunoSEQ multiplex PCR. The repertoire holds fewer than 150,000 clones, with approximately 84% as singletons. Trimming stripped 0 bases from V and 3 bases from J, with 12 bases between. The CDR3 spans 15 residues. CDR1 and CDR2 (germline): SGHRS, YFSETQ. The J gene is TRBJ1-2, the V gene TRBV5-1; D might be TRBD1 (6 bases). Source material: peripheral blood. The clonotype originates from a human donor in a cohort sampled during active COVID-19. CDR3 sequence: CASSLAVNRDYGYTF. CDR3 DNA sequence: TGCGCCAGCAGCTTGGCCGTGAACAGGGACTATGGCTACACCTTC.